The rows below give T cell receptor beta chains drawn from one sample of a study of shared clonotypes between healthy human individuals. Assay: immunoSEQ multiplex PCR; the TCRdb copy retains only in-frame clones and omits some. The table records 1.6 million or so clones, roughly 97% of them present only once. The sequenced sample consisted of naive CD4+ T cells sorted from blood. Receptors were obtained from a man aged 25 to 40 in good health. The CDR3 runs from the conserved cysteine through the conserved F or W. The D gene is left open where the match is weak.

j_call | d_call | v_call | cdr3_aa | cdr3_nt
TRBJ2-1 | TRBD1 | TRBV5-1 | CASSFFGTGDNEQFF | TGCGCCAGCAGCTTTTTCGGGACAGGGGACAATGAGCAGTTCTTC
TRBJ2-7 | - | TRBV19 | CASSSILARRNYEQYF | TGTGCCAGTAGTTCTATCCTTGCACGCCGAAACTACGAGCAGTACTTC
TRBJ2-7 | - | TRBV5-1 | CASSPDRSYEQYF | TGCGCCAGCAGCCCGGACAGAAGCTACGAGCAGTACTTC
TRBJ2-3 | - | TRBV9 | CASSVEARDTQYF | TGTGCCAGCAGCGTAGAGGCGAGAGATACGCAGTATTTT
TRBJ2-3 | - | TRBV19 | CASSIAAGLSTDTQYF | TGTGCCAGTAGTATAGCGGCAGGCCTCAGCACAGATACGCAGTATTTT
TRBJ2-7 | TRBD2 | TRBV5-1 | CASGPGTSGYEQYF | TGCGCCAGCGGGCCCGGGACTAGCGGCTACGAGCAGTACTTC
TRBJ2-1 | TRBD2 | TRBV2 | CASRVLAGRYNEQFF | TGTGCCAGCAGAGTCCTAGCGGGACGGTACAATGAGCAGTTCTTC
TRBJ2-1 | TRBD1 | TRBV5-8 | CASRPTGAAVNEQFF | TGTGCCAGCAGACCGACAGGGGCCGCGGTTAATGAGCAGTTCTTC
TRBJ2-1 | TRBD1 | TRBV5-1 | CASSSQGGTYNEQFF | TGCGCCAGCAGCTCACAGGGGGGTACCTACAATGAGCAGTTCTTC
TRBJ1-1 | TRBD1 | TRBV2 | CASMDRRDTEAFF | TGTGCCAGCATGGACAGGAGGGACACTGAAGCTTTCTTT
TRBJ2-7 | - | TRBV4-3 | CASSQEGLPYEQYF | TGCGCCAGCAGCCAAGAGGGACTTCCCTACGAGCAGTACTTC